The 27 T cell receptor beta chains below all came from one sample that was sequenced in a study of early T cells in non-severe SARS-CoV-2 infection. Using its own MiXCR run on the 5' RACE reads, TCRdb lists one record per CDR3 protein. The table lists 40,000 to 45,000 distinct CDR3 sequences, about 5.9% of them singletons. This sample comprised whole blood, obtained at baseline. The receptor source for this set is an adult who was a healthcare worker with PCR-confirmed SARS-CoV-2 infection or an uninfected control (not recorded which).

In its sample, this clonotype was seen many times. The genes are TRBV2 and TRBJ1-6; 10 nucleotides match TRBD1. CDR1 and CDR2 from the germline V gene are SNHLY and FYNNEI. This CDR3 contains 13 residues. With V trimmed by 6 bases and J by 9 bases, 2 bases remained unmatched. CDR3 region: CASSRDRGSPLHF. CDR3 nucleotide sequence: TGTGCCAGCAGCAGGGACAGGGGTTCACCCCTCCACTTT.

This clonotype was seen repeatedly, ten times or more. The chain has TRBV3-1 and TRBJ2-2; 9 bases align to TRBD2. V lost 4 bases and J lost 0; bases outside the gene matches: 0. The CDR3 contains 15 residues. Looked up from germline, CDR1 is LGHDT and CDR2 is YNNKEL (reference sequence). Written as DNA, the CDR3 is TGTGCCAGCAGCCGACTAGCGGCGAACACCGGGGAGCTGTTTTTT. This codes for CASSRLAANTGELFF.

Ten or more counts support this clonotype. The V call is TRBV19, the J call TRBJ1-2, with D tentatively TRBD1 (6 bases). The CDR3 extends over 13 amino acids. Trimming took 7 bases from V and 1 from J, leaving 10 bases between them. The V gene's germline CDR1 is LNHDA and CDR2 SQIVND (reference sequence). CDR3 amino acids: CASTQGNNYGYTF. CDR3 DNA sequence: TGTGCCAGTACACAGGGTAATAACTATGGCTACACCTTC.

This clonotype was recorded at least ten times. J is TRBJ1-5 and V is TRBV28, with D possibly TRBD1 on 5 matching bases. This CDR3 is 15 amino acids long. Per germline, CDR1 MDHEN and CDR2 SYDVKM. V was trimmed by 4 bases and J by 0 bases, leaving 10 bases between them. DNA of the CDR3: TGTGCCAGCAGTTCGCAGGGTCTTAGCAATCAGCCCCAGCATTTT. Amino acids: CASSSQGLSNQPQHF.

The sample holds a few counts of this clonotype. The rearrangement uses TRBV5-4 and TRBJ2-2, with a weak D call TRBD1 (5 bases). V lost 2 bases and J 1 base, leaving 6 bases between the germline ends. Germline values: CDR1 SGHNT, CDR2 YYREEE (reference sequence). This CDR3 spans 14 amino acids. The CDR3 region is CASSFQGNTGELFF. The CDR3 DNA is TGTGCCAGCAGCTTTCAGGGGAACACCGGGGAGCTGTTTTTT.

The chain employs TRBV10-3 and TRBJ2-1; the D is unclear. Looked up from germline, CDR1 is ENHRY and CDR2 is SYGVKD. V lost 5 bases to trimming and J lost 0 bases, with 14 bases between them. CDR3 size: 16 residues. CDR3 sequence: CAISKTDLSSYNEQFF. For the CDR3, the DNA is TGTGCCATCAGTAAGACGGATCTGAGCTCCTACAATGAGCAGTTCTTC.

This clonotype was seen many times. This sequence joins TRBV5-1 and TRBJ2-5, with TRBD2 matching 9 bases. Germline V gene sequence: CDR1 SGHRS, CDR2 YFSETQ. This CDR3 is built from 15 residues. With 3 bases clipped from V and 2 bases from J, the junction kept 5 bases outside the gene matches. CDR3 region: CASSSGLAHQETQYF. The DNA for the CDR3 is TGCGCCAGCAGCTCAGGACTAGCGCATCAAGAGACCCAGTACTTC. Together with reference TRBV5-1 and TRBJ2-5, the CDR3 gives the full variable domain: KAGVTQTPRYLIKTRGQQVTLSCSPISGHRSVSWYQQTPGQGLQFLFEYFSETQRNKGNFPGRFSGRQFSNSRSEMNVSTLELGDSALYLCASSSGLAHQETQYFGPGTRLLVL.

This clonotype was detected a few times. This CDR3 reads CSAIDRGSQDTQYF. CDR3 in DNA: TGCAGTGCAATAGACAGGGGTTCCCAGGATACGCAGTATTTT. This sequence joins TRBV20-1 and TRBJ2-3, with TRBD1 identical over 8 bases. The CDR3 covers 14 residues. The germline CDR1 and CDR2 sequences are DFQATT and SNEGSKA (reference sequence). The junction had 11 bases not matched to a gene; V was cut back by 6 bases and J by 6 bases.

This clonotype turned up a few times. CDR3 sequence reads: CASSQDKGTPDEKLFF. DNA of the CDR3: TGTGCCAGCAGCCAAGATAAGGGGACGCCCGATGAAAAACTGTTTTTT. The rearrangement uses TRBV4-2 and TRBJ1-4; possibly TRBD1 for D (5 bases). Trimming removed 0 bases from V and 6 bases from J, with 14 bases in between. Per the germline V gene, CDR1 is LGHNA and CDR2 is YNFKEQ. The CDR3 spans 16 residues.

The chain carries TRBV18 and TRBJ2-1; 8 bases agree with TRBD2. V shed 2 bases, J shed 5 bases, and the junction held 5 bases outside the gene matches. The CDR3 runs 15 residues. Germline CDR1 is KGHSH and CDR2 is LQKENI. CDR3 nucleotide sequence: TGTGCCAGCTCACCAGGCGGGGGGTTGGACAATGAGCAGTTCTTC. This gives the protein CASSPGGGLDNEQFF.

The CDR3 reads CASSYGSDYNSPLHF. The CDR3 DNA follows: TGTGCCAGCAGTTACGGTTCGGATTATAATTCACCCCTCCACTTT. The gene calls are TRBV6-2 or TRBV6-3 and TRBJ1-6; D remains unclear. V gave up 2 bases and J gave up 4 bases, with 9 bases separating them. The CDR3 length is 15 residues. Germline CDR1 MNHEY, CDR2 SVGEGT.

This clonotype was counted ten times or more. The rearrangement uses TRBV28 and TRBJ2-7; maybe TRBD1 (6 bases). The CDR3 is 15 residues long. Germline-derived CDR1 and CDR2 are MDHEN and SYDVKM. V was clipped by 2 bases and J by 2 bases, with 13 bases between them. In DNA form, the CDR3 reads TGTGCCAGCAGTTTAAGCGGCAGGGGAGCCTACGAGCAGTACTTC. Amino acid sequence: CASSLSGRGAYEQYF.

The chain joins TRBV9 to TRBJ1-1; 9 bases fit TRBD1. The V and J ends lost 3 bases and 5 bases, in that order; junction bases with no gene match: 8. CDR1 SGDLS and CDR2 YYNGEE come from the germline V gene. The CDR3 is 15 residues long. In nucleotides, the CDR3 is TGTGCCAGCAGCGGGGGACAGGGTATTTTGACTGAAGCTTTCTTT. Its protein is CASSGGQGILTEAFF.

V and J are TRBV4-3 and TRBJ2-1; 11 nucleotides line up with TRBD2. With V trimmed by 2 bases and J by 5 bases, 2 bases remained unmatched. The CDR3 contains 15 residues. CDR1 and CDR2 from the germline V gene are LGHNA and YSLEER. The CDR3 DNA sequence: TGCGCCAGCAGCCAACGACTAGCGGGGAACAATGAGCAGTTCTTC. Protein sequence: CASSQRLAGNNEQFF.

This clonotype was seen at least ten times. The chain recombines TRBV5-5 with TRBJ2-7; D gene unclear. Trimming took off 0 bases at V and 0 bases at J, with 7 bases between the two ends. Germline CDR1 reads SGHKS; CDR2 reads YYEKEE (reference sequence). The CDR3 consists of 14 residues. This CDR3 is CASSLGDLSYEQYF. The CDR3 DNA reads TGTGCCAGCAGCTTGGGCGACCTCTCCTACGAGCAGTACTTC.

This clonotype was counted many times. The V and J genes are TRBV6-6 and TRBJ1-6, with a possible D match to TRBD1 (6 bases). Germline V gene sequence: CDR1 MNHNY, CDR2 SVGAGI (reference sequence). The CDR3 runs 15 residues. V lost 2 bases and J lost 8, with 13 bases in between. In DNA form, the CDR3 reads TGTGCCAGCAGTTACAGGGGGGCTATGGATTCACCCCTCCACTTT. Translation: CASSYRGAMDSPLHF.

The chain has TRBV6-5 and TRBJ1-5; a weak D match, TRBD1 (6 bases). Germline CDR1 is MNHEY and CDR2 is SVGAGI. The length of the CDR3 is 14 residues. V lost 5 bases and J 2 bases, leaving 10 bases between the germline ends. The CDR3 DNA sequence: TGTGCCAGCAGTCCCGGGACACGCAATCAGCCCCAGCATTTT. Translating it yields CASSPGTRNQPQHF.

This clonotype was seen only a few times. V usage is TRBV5-5 and J usage is TRBJ2-5; D perhaps matches TRBD1 (6 bases). The V gene's germline CDR1 is SGHKS and CDR2 YYEKEE (reference sequence). CDR3 size: 14 residues. The V end lost 2 bases, the J end lost 1 base, and 9 bases lay between the germline ends. CDR3 DNA sequence: TGTGCCAGCAGCTTCTGGACAGTCCAAGAGACCCAGTACTTC. This gives the protein CASSFWTVQETQYF.

This chain joins TRBV28 and TRBJ2-3; tentative D call: TRBD2 (7 bases). V lost 11 bases, J lost 11 bases, and 17 bases lay in between. In germline, CDR1 is MDHEN, CDR2 SYDVKM. CDR3 length equals 11 residues. This CDR3 is CAHAEGGRQYF. The CDR3 DNA sequence: TGTGCCCATGCGGAGGGGGGGAGGCAGTATTTT.

This clonotype was counted ten times or more. The V gene is TRBV5-1, the J gene TRBJ2-1; 11 positions agree with TRBD1. This CDR3 spans 15 amino acids. The ends lost 2 bases at V and 10 bases at J; junction bases unmatched: 8. Germline V CDR1 and CDR2: SGHRS, YFSETQ. CDR3 region: CASSLFGQGAEEQFF. The CDR3, as DNA: TGCGCCAGCAGCTTATTTGGACAGGGGGCTGAGGAGCAGTTCTTC.

This chain connects TRBV7-2 to TRBJ2-3, with 7 bases fitting TRBD1. Looked up from germline, CDR1 is SGHTA and CDR2 is FQGNSA. Unmatched junction bases numbered 8, after V lost 4 bases and J lost 4 bases. This CDR3 spans 15 amino acids. CDR3 coding DNA: TGTGCCAGCAGCTACCAACAGGGGAGCGCAGATACGCAGTATTTT. This sequence encodes CASSYQQGSADTQYF. The variable domain in full, completed from reference TRBV7-2 and TRBJ2-3, reads GAGVSQSPSNKVTEKGKDVELRCDPISGHTALYWYRQSLGQGLEFLIYFQGNSAPDKSGLPSDRFSAERTGGSVSTLTIQRTQQEDSAVYLCASSYQQGSADTQYFGPGTRLTVL.

The V and J genes are TRBV27 and TRBJ1-5; D is uncertain. CDR1 is MNHEY, CDR2 SMNVEV, per germline (reference sequence). V lost 0 bases and J lost 3, with 6 bases in between. The CDR3 consists of 14 residues. Here the CDR3 reads CASSLSTNNQPQHF. CDR3 sequence (DNA): TGTGCCAGCAGTTTATCGACTAACAATCAGCCCCAGCATTTT.

The chain recombines TRBV20-1 with TRBJ2-1; D is tentatively TRBD1 or TRBD2 (5 bases each). Trimming removed 3 bases from V and 6 bases from J, with 18 bases in between. From germline, CDR1 is DFQATT and CDR2 SNEGSKA (reference sequence). The CDR3 has 15 residues. CDR3 bases: TGCAGTGCTAGCTACTTTGCTTTGAGGGGCAATGAGCAGTTCTTC. Translated: CSASYFALRGNEQFF.

This clonotype was detected many times. V gene TRBV3-1 combines with J gene TRBJ1-5; D call uncertain. V was pared by 5 bases and J by 3 bases, with 8 bases between. Germline V gene lookup returns CDR1 LGHDT and CDR2 YNNKEL (reference sequence). The CDR3 is 13 amino acids. CDR3 loop: CASSERLNQPQHF. Written as DNA, the CDR3 is TGTGCCAGCAGCGAACGGCTCAATCAGCCCCAGCATTTT.

This clonotype showed up just a few times. The V and J genes are TRBV9 and TRBJ2-3; TRBD1 matches 8 bases. Trimming removed 1 base from V and 3 bases from J; junction bases left unmatched: 7. Germline V gives CDR1 SGDLS, CDR2 YYNGEE. This CDR3 spans 16 amino acids. In nucleotides, the CDR3 is TGTGCCAGCAGCGTACTGCAGGGGGCGTGGACAGATACGCAGTATTTT. This codes for CASSVLQGAWTDTQYF.

This clonotype showed up many times. The genes are TRBV6-5 and TRBJ1-4, with TRBD1 matching 8 bases. Germline CDR1 MNHEY, CDR2 SVGAGI. The CDR3 has 14 amino acids. Trimming at V came to 0 bases and at J to 8 bases, leaving 2 bases not matched to a gene. CDR3 region: CASSYSTGEEKLFF. As DNA, the CDR3 is TGTGCCAGCAGTTACTCGACAGGGGAGGAAAAACTGTTTTTT.

This clonotype was seen ten or more times. The chain links TRBV20-1 to TRBJ2-3; D possibly corresponds to TRBD2 (6 bases). CDR1 is DFQATT, CDR2 SNEGSKA, per germline (reference sequence). Trimming shortened V by 5 bases and J by 1 base, and 10 bases separated the two germline ends. The CDR3 contains 13 residues. This chain's CDR3 is CSARLVGTDTQYF. In nucleotides, the CDR3 is TGCAGTGCTCGACTAGTGGGCACAGATACGCAGTATTTT.